This TCR beta chain is drawn from a study of metastatic and nonmetastatic thyroid tumors. Study background: The authors compared repertoires across blood and tumor or nodule tissue from malignant and benign thyroid patients.

Original methodology: A classifier for distant metastasis in papillary thyroid cancer was constructed using CDR3 differences observed across clinicopathological groups. With MiXCR, TCRdb called clones anew from the PCR reads. The V and J calls were determined by TCRdb, not by the authors. Of roughly 22,000 clones in the sample, about 40% were seen once. Prior to thyroid surgery, none of the patients had received any treatment. After removal of 4 bases from V and 8 bases from J, the junction contained 8 bases not matched to a gene. This CDR3 is 16 amino acids long. Germline values: CDR1 SGHRS, CDR2 YFSETQ. General study results and limits: According to reports, the diversity of TCR beta was significantly higher in malignant thyroid tumors than in benign nodules, and this held in both blood and tumor samples.

With regard to this clone: Its antigen is unidentified.

The chain combines TRBV5-1 with TRBJ2-1, with 14 bases lining up with TRBD2. The sample was blood. This TCR was recovered from a male donor with papillary thyroid cancer or a benign thyroid nodule (not recorded which). Some clones in this sample may be carry-over from other donors' samples. CDR3 sequence: CASSVGTSGSGYEQFF. As DNA, the CDR3 is TGCGCCAGCAGCGTGGGGACTAGCGGGAGTGGTTATGAGCAGTTCTTC.